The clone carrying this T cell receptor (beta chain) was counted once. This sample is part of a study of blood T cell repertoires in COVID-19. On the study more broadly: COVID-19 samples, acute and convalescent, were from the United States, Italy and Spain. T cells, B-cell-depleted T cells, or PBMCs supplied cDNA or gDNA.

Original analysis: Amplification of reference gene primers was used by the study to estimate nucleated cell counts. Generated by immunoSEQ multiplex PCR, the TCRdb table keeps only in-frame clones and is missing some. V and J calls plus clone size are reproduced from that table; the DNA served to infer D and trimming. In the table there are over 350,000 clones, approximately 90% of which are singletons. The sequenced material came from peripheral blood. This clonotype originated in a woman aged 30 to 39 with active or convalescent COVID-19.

The CDR3 region is CASSLGVRGTNTEAFF. CDR3 nucleotides: TGTGCCAGCAGTTTAGGGGTACGGGGTACGAACACTGAAGCTTTCTTT. V gene TRBV27 combines with J gene TRBJ1-1; D is uncertain. Germline values: CDR1 MNHEY, CDR2 SMNVEV (reference sequence). Trimming cost V 2 bases and J 1 base, with 14 bases left between them. The CDR3 is made up of 16 amino acids.